This TCR beta chain originates from a study of T cell changes during pregnancy in multiple sclerosis. Looked up from germline, CDR1 is MNHNY and CDR2 is SVGAGI (reference sequence). CDR3 length equals 11 residues. Some clones are missing from TCRdb's copy, which holds only in-frame ones; the method was immunoSEQ multiplex PCR. The table records about 40,000 clones, 75% to 95% of them present only once. A word on this clone: Germline is not matched at one junction end, which may reflect a read error.

The source was CD4+ T cells from peripheral blood mononuclear cells, collected in the second trimester of pregnancy. This chain joins TRBV6-6 and TRBJ2-7; the D gene is possibly TRBD2 (5 bases). This TCR was recovered from a female donor in good health, enrolled as a control in a pregnancy study. In DNA form, the CDR3 reads TGTGCCAGCATGAAGGAGCGGACTCCCACTTTC. It specifies CASMKERTPTF.